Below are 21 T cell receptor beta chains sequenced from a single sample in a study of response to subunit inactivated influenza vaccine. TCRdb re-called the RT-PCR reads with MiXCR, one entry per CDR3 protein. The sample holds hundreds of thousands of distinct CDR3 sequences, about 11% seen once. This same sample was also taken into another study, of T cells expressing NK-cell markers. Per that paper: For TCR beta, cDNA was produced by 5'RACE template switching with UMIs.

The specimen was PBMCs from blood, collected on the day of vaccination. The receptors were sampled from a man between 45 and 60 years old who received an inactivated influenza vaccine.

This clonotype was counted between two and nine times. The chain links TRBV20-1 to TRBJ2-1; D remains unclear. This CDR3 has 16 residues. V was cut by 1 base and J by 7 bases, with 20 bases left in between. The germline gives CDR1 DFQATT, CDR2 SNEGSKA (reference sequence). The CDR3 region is CSARVGWVNPLNEQFF. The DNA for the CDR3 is TGCAGTGCTAGAGTAGGATGGGTAAACCCCCTAAATGAGCAGTTCTTC.

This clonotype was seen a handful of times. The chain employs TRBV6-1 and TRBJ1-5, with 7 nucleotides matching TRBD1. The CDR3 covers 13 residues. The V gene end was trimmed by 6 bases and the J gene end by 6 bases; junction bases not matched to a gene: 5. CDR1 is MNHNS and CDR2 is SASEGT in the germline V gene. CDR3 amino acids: CASSQGVSQPQHF. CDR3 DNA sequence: TGTGCCAGCAGCCAGGGGGTTAGTCAGCCCCAGCATTTT.

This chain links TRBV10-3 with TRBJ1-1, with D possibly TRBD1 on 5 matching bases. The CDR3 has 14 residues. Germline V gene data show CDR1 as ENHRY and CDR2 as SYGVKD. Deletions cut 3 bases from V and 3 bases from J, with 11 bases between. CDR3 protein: CAISEVVGDTEAFF. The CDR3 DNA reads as TGTGCCATCAGTGAAGTTGTGGGGGACACTGAAGCTTTCTTT.

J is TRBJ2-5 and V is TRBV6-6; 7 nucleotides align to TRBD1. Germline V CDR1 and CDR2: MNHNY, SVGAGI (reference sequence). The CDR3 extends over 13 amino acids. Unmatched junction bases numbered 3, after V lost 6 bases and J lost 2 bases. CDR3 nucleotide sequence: TGTGCCAGCAGGGGACAGCTACAAGAGACCCAGTACTTC. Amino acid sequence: CASRGQLQETQYF.

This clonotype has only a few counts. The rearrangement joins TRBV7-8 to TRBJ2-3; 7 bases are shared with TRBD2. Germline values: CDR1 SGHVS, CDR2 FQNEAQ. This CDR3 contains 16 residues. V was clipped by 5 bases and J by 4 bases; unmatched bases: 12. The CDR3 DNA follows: TGTGCCAGCAGCCCCATCCCCGCGGGAGCTGCAGATACGCAGTATTTT. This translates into CASSPIPAGAADTQYF.

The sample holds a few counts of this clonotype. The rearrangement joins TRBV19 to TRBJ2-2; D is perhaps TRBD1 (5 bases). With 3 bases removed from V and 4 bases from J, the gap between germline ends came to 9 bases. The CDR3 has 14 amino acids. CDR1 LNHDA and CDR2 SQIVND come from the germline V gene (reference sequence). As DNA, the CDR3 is TGTGCCAGTAGTATGGGGCAGGGCACCGGGGAGCTGTTTTTT. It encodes CASSMGQGTGELFF.

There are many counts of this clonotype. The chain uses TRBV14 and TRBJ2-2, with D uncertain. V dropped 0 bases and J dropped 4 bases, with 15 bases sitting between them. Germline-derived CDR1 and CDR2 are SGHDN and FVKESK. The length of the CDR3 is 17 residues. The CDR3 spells CASSQDYLIQPTGELFF. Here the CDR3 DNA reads TGTGCCAGCAGCCAAGATTACCTTATACAACCCACCGGGGAGCTGTTTTTT. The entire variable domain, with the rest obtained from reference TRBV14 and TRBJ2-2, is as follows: EAGVTQFPSHSVIEKGQTVTLRCDPISGHDNLYWYRRVMGKEIKFLLHFVKESKQDESGMPNNRFLAERTGGTYSTLKVQPAELEDSGVYFCASSQDYLIQPTGELFFGEGSRLTVL.

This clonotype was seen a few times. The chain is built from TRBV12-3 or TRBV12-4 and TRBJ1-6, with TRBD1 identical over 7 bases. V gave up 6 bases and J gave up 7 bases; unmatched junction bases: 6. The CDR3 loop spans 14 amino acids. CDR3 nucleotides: TGTGCCAGCAGCCCTACAGGGGAAAATTCACCCCTCCACTTT. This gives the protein CASSPTGENSPLHF.

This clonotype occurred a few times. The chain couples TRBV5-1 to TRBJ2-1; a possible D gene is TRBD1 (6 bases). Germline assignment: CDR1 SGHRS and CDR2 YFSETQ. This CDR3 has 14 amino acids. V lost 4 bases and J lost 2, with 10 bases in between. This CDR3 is CASSMTGTYNEQFF. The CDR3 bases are TGCGCCAGCAGCATGACAGGTACCTACAATGAGCAGTTCTTC.

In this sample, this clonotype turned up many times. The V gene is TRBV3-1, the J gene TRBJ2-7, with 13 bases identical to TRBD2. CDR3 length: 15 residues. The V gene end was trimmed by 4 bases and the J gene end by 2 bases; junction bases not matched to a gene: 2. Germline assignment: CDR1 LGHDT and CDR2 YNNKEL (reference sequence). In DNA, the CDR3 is TGTGCCAGCAGCCCCGGACTAGCGGGAGCCTACGAGCAGTACTTC. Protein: CASSPGLAGAYEQYF.

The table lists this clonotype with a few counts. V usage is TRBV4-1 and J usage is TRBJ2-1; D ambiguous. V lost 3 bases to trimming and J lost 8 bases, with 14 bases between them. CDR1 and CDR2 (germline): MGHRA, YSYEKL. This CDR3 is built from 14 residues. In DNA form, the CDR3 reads TGCGCCAGCAGCCACGGTCCCGGTTTGGATGAGCAGTTCTTC. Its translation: CASSHGPGLDEQFF.

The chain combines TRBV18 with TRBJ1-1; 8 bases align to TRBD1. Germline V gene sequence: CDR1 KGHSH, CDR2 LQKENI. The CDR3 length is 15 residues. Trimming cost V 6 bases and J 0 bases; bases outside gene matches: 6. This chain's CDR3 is CASSPGQAVNTEAFF. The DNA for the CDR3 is TGTGCCAGCTCGCCGGGACAGGCGGTGAACACTGAAGCTTTCTTT.

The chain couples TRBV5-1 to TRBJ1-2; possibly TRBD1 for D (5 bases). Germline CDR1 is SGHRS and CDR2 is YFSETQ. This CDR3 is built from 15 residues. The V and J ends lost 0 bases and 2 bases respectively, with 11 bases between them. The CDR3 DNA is TGCGCCAGCAGCTTGGAGGGGACCCGGAACTATGGCTACACCTTC. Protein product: CASSLEGTRNYGYTF. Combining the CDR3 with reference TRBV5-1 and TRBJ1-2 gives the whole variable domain KAGVTQTPRYLIKTRGQQVTLSCSPISGHRSVSWYQQTPGQGLQFLFEYFSETQRNKGNFPGRFSGRQFSNSRSEMNVSTLELGDSALYLCASSLEGTRNYGYTFGSGTRLTVV.

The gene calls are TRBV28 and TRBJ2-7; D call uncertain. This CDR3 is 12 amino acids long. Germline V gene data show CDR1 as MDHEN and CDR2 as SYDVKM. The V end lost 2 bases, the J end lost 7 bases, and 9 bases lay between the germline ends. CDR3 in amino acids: CASSLPRREQYF. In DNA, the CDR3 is TGTGCCAGCAGTTTACCGCGGCGGGAGCAGTACTTC.

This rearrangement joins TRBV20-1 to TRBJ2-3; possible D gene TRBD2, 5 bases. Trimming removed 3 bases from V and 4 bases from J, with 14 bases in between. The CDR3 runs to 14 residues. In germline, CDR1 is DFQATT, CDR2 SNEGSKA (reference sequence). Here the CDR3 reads CSASEGFLADTQYF. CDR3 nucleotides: TGCAGTGCTAGCGAGGGATTTTTGGCAGATACGCAGTATTTT.

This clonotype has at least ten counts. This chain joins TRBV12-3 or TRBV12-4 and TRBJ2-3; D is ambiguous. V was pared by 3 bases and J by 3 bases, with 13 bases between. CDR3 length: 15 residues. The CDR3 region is CASSFSGLGTDTQYF. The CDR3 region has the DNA TGTGCCAGCAGTTTTTCTGGATTAGGGACAGATACGCAGTATTTT.

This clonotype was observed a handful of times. The DNA for the CDR3 is TGCAGTGCCATACATCCGGGACTAGGGAGCACAGATACGCAGTATTTT. This translates into CSAIHPGLGSTDTQYF. The chain recombines TRBV20-1 with TRBJ2-3; 8 bases fit TRBD2. The ends lost 6 bases at V and 0 bases at J; junction bases unmatched: 11. This CDR3 contains 16 residues. The germline gives CDR1 DFQATT, CDR2 SNEGSKA (reference sequence).

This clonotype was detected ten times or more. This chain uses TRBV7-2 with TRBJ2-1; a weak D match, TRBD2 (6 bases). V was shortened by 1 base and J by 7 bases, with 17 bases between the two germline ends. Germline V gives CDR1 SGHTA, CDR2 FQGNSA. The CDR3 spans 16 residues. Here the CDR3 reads CASSLDWWRDRNEQFF. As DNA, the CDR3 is TGTGCCAGCAGCTTAGATTGGTGGAGGGATAGGAATGAGCAGTTCTTC.

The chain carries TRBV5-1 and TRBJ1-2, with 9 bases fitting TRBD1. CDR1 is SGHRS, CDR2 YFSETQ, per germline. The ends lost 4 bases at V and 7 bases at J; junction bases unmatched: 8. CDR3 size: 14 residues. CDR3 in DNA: TGCGCCAGCAGCAAAGGACAGGGGACGGTTGGCTACACCTTC. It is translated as CASSKGQGTVGYTF.

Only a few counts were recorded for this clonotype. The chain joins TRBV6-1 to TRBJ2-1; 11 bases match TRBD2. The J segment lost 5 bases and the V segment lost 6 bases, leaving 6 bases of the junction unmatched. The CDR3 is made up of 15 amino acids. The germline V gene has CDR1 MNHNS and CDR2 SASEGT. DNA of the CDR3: TGTGCCAGCAGGAGAGCTAGCGGGGGGAACAATGAGCAGTTCTTC. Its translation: CASRRASGGNNEQFF.

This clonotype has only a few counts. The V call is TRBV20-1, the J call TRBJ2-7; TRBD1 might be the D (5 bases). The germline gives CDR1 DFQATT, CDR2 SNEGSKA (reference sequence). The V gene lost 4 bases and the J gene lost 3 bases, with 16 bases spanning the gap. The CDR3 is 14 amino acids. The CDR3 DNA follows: TGCAGTGCTAAATTTAATGGCAGGGACTACGAGCAGTACTTC. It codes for CSAKFNGRDYEQYF.